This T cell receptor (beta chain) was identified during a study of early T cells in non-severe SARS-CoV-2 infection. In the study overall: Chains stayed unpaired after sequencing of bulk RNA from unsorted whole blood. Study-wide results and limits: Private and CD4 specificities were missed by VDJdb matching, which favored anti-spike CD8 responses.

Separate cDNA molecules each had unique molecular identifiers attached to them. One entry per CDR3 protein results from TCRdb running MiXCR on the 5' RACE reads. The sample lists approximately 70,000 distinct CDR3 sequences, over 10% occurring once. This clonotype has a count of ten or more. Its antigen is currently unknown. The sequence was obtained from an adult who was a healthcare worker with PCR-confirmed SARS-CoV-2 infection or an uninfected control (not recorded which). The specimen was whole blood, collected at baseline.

The CDR3 here is CASSSESSYEQYF. In nucleotides, the CDR3 is TGTGCCAGCAGTTCGGAATCGTCCTACGAGCAGTACTTC. The chain couples TRBV12-3 or TRBV12-4 to TRBJ2-7; D ambiguous. CDR3 size: 13 residues. V lost 4 bases and J lost 1, with 8 bases in between.